A selection of T cell receptor beta chains follows, all from one sample in a study of identical twins. TCRdb itself ran the 5' RACE reads through MiXCR, one entry per CDR3 protein. The data show 550,000 to 700,000 distinct CDR3 sequences, approximately 10% seen once. These data were likewise used in another study, on yellow fever vaccine responses in identical twins.

Specimen: PBMCs. The receptors stem from a woman between 18 and 29 years old in good health. The CDR3 runs from the conserved cysteine through the conserved F or W. The D gene is left open where the match is weak. Clone size is shown for a subset of rows, as once, few, many or a class of expanded clone.

v_gene	d_gene	j_gene	abundance	CDR3aa	CDR3nt
TRBV5-1	-	TRBJ2-7	many	CASSRDSSLSEQYF	TGCGCCAGCAGCCGGGACTCATCTCTTTCCGAGCAGTACTTC
TRBV5-1	-	TRBJ2-3	-	CASSLVLAEVLDTQYF	TGCGCCAGCAGCTTGGTGTTAGCGGAAGTTTTAGATACGCAGTATTTT
TRBV7-9	-	TRBJ2-6	many	CASSLHLSGANVLTF	TGTGCCAGCAGCTTACACCTCTCTGGGGCCAACGTCCTGACTTTC
TRBV29-1	-	TRBJ2-7	-	CSAWNSFPSYEQYF	TGCAGCGCTTGGAATTCCTTCCCCTCCTACGAGCAGTACTTC
TRBV2	-	TRBJ2-5	few	CASSDGVYQETQYF	TGTGCCAGCAGTGATGGGGTCTACCAAGAGACCCAGTACTTC
TRBV14	-	TRBJ1-5	many	CASSQDLGQPQHF	TGTGCCAGCAGCCAAGATCTCGGGCAGCCCCAGCATTTT
TRBV11-2	-	TRBJ2-5	few	CASSLMTGGGTGQETQYF	TGTGCCAGCAGCTTAATGACGGGCGGGGGCACCGGGCAAGAGACCCAGTACTTC
TRBV4-2	TRBD1	TRBJ1-1	many	CASSGRQGMNTEAFF	TGTGCCAGCAGCGGCCGACAGGGGATGAACACTGAAGCTTTCTTT
TRBV4-1	-	TRBJ2-7	-	CASSQDQVGEQYF	TGCGCCAGCAGCCAAGATCAGGTCGGCGAGCAGTACTTC
TRBV9	-	TRBJ1-1	-	CASRPPGAEAFF	TGTGCCAGCAGACCTCCGGGGGCTGAAGCTTTCTTT
TRBV10-3	TRBD1	TRBJ2-1	few	CAINTGGANEQFF	TGTGCCATCAACACAGGGGGAGCAAATGAGCAGTTCTTC
TRBV10-2	TRBD1	TRBJ1-5	-	CASSESDRGPQPQHF	TGCGCCAGCAGTGAGTCTGACAGGGGCCCTCAGCCCCAGCATTTT
TRBV29-1	-	TRBJ2-7	few	CSVQGYHEQYF	TGCAGCGTCCAGGGATACCACGAGCAGTACTTC
TRBV20-1	-	TRBJ1-5	many	CSASAGDQPQHF	TGCAGTGCTAGTGCGGGGGACCAGCCCCAGCATTTT
TRBV4-1	-	TRBJ2-1	few	CASSQDSASNEQFF	TGCGCCAGCAGCCAAGATTCGGCCAGCAATGAGCAGTTCTTC
TRBV10-2	TRBD1	TRBJ2-1	many	CASSAGTATYNEQFF	TGCGCCAGCAGTGCCGGGACAGCAACCTACAATGAGCAGTTCTTC
TRBV28	-	TRBJ2-7	many	CASSLRPSALFSGTAYEQYF	TGTGCCAGCAGTTTACGCCCCTCTGCCCTGTTTAGCGGGACAGCCTACGAGCAGTACTTC
TRBV7-2	TRBD2	TRBJ2-1	-	CASSPGVASGTKYEQFF	TGTGCCAGCAGCCCGGGGGTGGCTAGCGGAACGAAATATGAGCAGTTCTTC
TRBV20-1	TRBD2	TRBJ2-1	many	CSAGTSGRALYNEQFF	TGCAGTGCCGGGACTAGCGGGAGGGCGCTTTACAATGAGCAGTTCTTC
TRBV6-2/TRBV6-3	TRBD1	TRBJ2-3	few	CASSRQGPSTDTQYF	TGTGCCAGCAGCAGACAGGGGCCAAGCACAGATACGCAGTATTTT
TRBV5-1	TRBD2	TRBJ2-2	few	CASSRPAGRDAGELFF	TGCGCCAGCAGCCGTCCAGCCGGGAGGGACGCCGGGGAGCTGTTTTTT
TRBV11-2	-	TRBJ2-5	many	CASSFVRETQYF	TGTGCCAGCAGCTTTGTCAGGGAGACCCAGTACTTC
TRBV12-5	TRBD2	TRBJ2-1	few	CASGLVQPGGYNEQFF	TGTGCTAGTGGTTTGGTACAGCCGGGAGGATACAATGAGCAGTTCTTC
TRBV7-2	-	TRBJ2-1	-	CASSLRTVYNEQFF	TGTGCCAGCAGCTTAAGGACAGTCTACAATGAGCAGTTCTTC
TRBV7-8	-	TRBJ2-5	-	CASSLVLGTQETQYF	TGTGCCAGCAGCTTAGTATTAGGGACCCAAGAGACCCAGTACTTC
TRBV29-1	-	TRBJ2-1	many	CSVVRTVGNEQFF	TGCAGCGTTGTCCGAACGGTAGGCAATGAGCAGTTCTTC
TRBV7-8	TRBD2	TRBJ2-3	few	CASSPKHGLAVDTDTQYF	TGTGCCAGCAGCCCAAAACACGGACTAGCCGTCGACACAGATACGCAGTATTTT
TRBV7-8	-	TRBJ2-3	-	CASSSLAQPGSTDTQYF	TGTGCCAGCAGCTCATTAGCCCAGCCGGGGAGCACAGATACGCAGTATTTT
TRBV12-3/TRBV12-4	-	TRBJ2-7	few	CASSFGRPNEQYF	TGTGCCAGCAGTTTTGGTAGACCCAACGAGCAGTACTTC
TRBV28	TRBD1	TRBJ2-3	few	CASSSPGQIRTDTQYF	TGTGCCAGCAGTTCACCGGGACAGATACGCACAGATACGCAGTATTTT
TRBV10-3	TRBD1	TRBJ2-5	few	CAISLSPPGQGAETQYF	TGTGCCATCAGTTTAAGCCCTCCAGGACAGGGGGCAGAGACCCAGTACTTC
TRBV6-5	-	TRBJ2-7	-	CASSDRDEQYF	TGTGCCAGCAGTGACCGGGACGAGCAGTACTTC
TRBV20-1	-	TRBJ2-1	-	CSARAARGNYNEQFF	TGCAGTGCTAGAGCGGCGCGGGGCAACTACAATGAGCAGTTCTTC
TRBV6-6	-	TRBJ2-5	once	CASRGGLETQYF	TGTGCCAGCAGGGGGGGCCTAGAGACCCAGTACTTC
TRBV5-1	TRBD2	TRBJ2-1	many	CASSLEGRENNEQFF	TGCGCCAGCAGCTTGGAGGGGAGGGAAAACAATGAGCAGTTCTTC
TRBV12-3/TRBV12-4	TRBD2	TRBJ2-7	many	CASSLGGIAINEQYF	TGTGCCAGCAGTTTGGGAGGGATCGCTATCAACGAGCAGTACTTC
TRBV6-1	TRBD2	TRBJ2-7	many	CASSPAGISSYEQYF	TGTGCCAGCAGCCCAGCGGGAATAAGCTCCTACGAGCAGTACTTC
TRBV5-1	-	TRBJ1-1	many	CASSLPPPNTEAFF	TGCGCCAGCAGCTTGCCCCCACCGAACACTGAAGCTTTCTTT
TRBV29-1	TRBD2	TRBJ2-1	few	CSVEVPSIPGGGLNEQFF	TGCAGCGTTGAAGTTCCCTCAATCCCGGGGGGGGGCCTCAATGAGCAGTTCTTC
TRBV5-1	-	TRBJ2-3	few	CASSLVSRDTQYF	TGCGCCAGCAGCTTGGTCTCAAGAGATACGCAGTATTTT
TRBV11-2	-	TRBJ2-7	few	CASSLDPENEQYF	TGTGCCAGCAGCTTAGACCCCGAGAACGAGCAGTACTTC